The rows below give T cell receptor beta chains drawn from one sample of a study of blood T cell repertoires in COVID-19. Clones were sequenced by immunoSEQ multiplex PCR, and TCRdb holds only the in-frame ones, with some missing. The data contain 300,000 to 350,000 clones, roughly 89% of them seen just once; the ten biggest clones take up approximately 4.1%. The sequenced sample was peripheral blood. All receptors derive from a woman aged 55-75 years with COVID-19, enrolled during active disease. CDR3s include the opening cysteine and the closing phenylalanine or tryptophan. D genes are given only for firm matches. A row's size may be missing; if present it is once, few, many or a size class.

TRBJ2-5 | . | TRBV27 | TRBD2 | CASSIAGAQYF | TGTGCCAGCTCAATCGCGGGGGCCCAGTACTTC
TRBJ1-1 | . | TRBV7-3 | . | CASSLIGATEAFF | TGTGCCAGCAGTTTAATAGGGGCCACTGAAGCTTTCTTT
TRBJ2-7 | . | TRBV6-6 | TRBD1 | CASRGTPGQGGEQYF | TGTGCCAGCAGGGGGACCCCGGGACAGGGGGGCGAGCAGTACTTC
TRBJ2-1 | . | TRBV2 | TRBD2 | CASLLAGSHNEQFF | TGTGCCAGCCTACTAGCGGGGTCCCACAATGAGCAGTTCTTC
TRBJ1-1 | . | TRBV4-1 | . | CASSQERFERYMNTEAFF | TGCGCCAGCAGCCAAGAAAGATTTGAGAGGTATATGAACACTGAAGCTTTCTTT
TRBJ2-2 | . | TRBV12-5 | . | CASGQNTGELFF | TGTGCTAGTGGACAAAATACCGGGGAGCTGTTTTTT
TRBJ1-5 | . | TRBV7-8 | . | CASSTRWNLGGNQPQHF | TGTGCCAGCAGCACGCGGTGGAACCTCGGGGGCAATCAGCCCCAGCATTTT
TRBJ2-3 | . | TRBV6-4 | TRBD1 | CASSAGTATDTQYF | TGTGCCAGCAGTGCGGGGACAGCCACAGATACGCAGTATTTT
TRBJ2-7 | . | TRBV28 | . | CASKSPGQGTSYEQYF | TGTGCCAGCAAATCCCCCGGTCAGGGGACCTCCTACGAGCAGTACTTC
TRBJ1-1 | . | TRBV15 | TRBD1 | CATSRTGFEAFF | TGTGCCACCAGCAGGACAGGGTTTGAAGCTTTCTTT
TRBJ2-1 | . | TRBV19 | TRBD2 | CASSLLAGGYNEQFF | TGTGCCAGTAGTCTCCTAGCGGGGGGCTACAATGAGCAGTTCTTC
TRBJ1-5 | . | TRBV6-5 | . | CASSLDYSNQPQHF | TGTGCCAGCAGTCTAGATTATAGCAATCAGCCCCAGCATTTT
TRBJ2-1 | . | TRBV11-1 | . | CASTSSYNEQFF | TGTGCCAGTACAAGCTCCTACAATGAGCAGTTCTTC
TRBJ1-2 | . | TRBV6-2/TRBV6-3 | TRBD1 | CASSTGVAYGYTF | TGTGCCAGCAGTACAGGGGTGGCCTATGGCTACACCTTC
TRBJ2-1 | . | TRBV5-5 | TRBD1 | CASSFRDRDEQFF | TGTGCCAGCAGCTTCCGGGACAGGGATGAGCAGTTCTTC
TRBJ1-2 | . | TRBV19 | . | CASSVDPFTGNGYTF | TGTGCCAGTAGTGTCGACCCATTTACAGGGAATGGCTACACCTTC
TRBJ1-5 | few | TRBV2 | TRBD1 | CASSGTGGNQPQHF | TGTGCCAGCAGTGGGACAGGGGGCAATCAGCCCCAGCATTTT
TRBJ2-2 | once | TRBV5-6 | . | CASSFWEPGELFF | TGTGCCAGCAGCTTTTGGGAGCCCGGGGAGCTGTTTTTT
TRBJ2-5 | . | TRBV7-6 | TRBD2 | CASSLGQHLAGEETQYF | TGTGCCAGCAGCTTAGGACAGCACCTAGCGGGGGAAGAGACCCAGTACTTC
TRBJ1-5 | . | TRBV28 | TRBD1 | CASGQGAQPQHF | TGTGCCAGCGGACAGGGCGCTCAGCCCCAGCATTTT
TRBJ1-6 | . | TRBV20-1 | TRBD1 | CSASPGTGNSPLHF | TGCAGTGCTAGTCCCGGGACAGGGAATTCACCCCTCCACTTT
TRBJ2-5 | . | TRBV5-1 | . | CASSLTGFETQYF | TGCGCCAGCAGCTTGACAGGGTTTGAGACCCAGTACTTC
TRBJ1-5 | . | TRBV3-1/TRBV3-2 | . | CASSFRSGDQPQHF | TGTGCCAGCAGCTTCCGTTCGGGAGATCAGCCCCAGCATTTT
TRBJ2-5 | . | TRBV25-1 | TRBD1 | CASSEMGQGFRETQYF | TGTGCCAGCAGTGAAATGGGACAGGGGTTTCGAGAGACCCAGTACTTC
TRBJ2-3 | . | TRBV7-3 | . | CASSPLGRGTGDTQYF | TGTGCCAGCAGCCCGCTAGGCAGGGGGACTGGAGATACGCAGTATTTT